A selection of T cell receptor beta chains follows, all from one sample in a study of graft-versus-host responses after intestinal transplantation. Here immunoSEQ multiplex PCR was the method, and the copy in TCRdb shows in-frame clones only, minus some. Here the sample spans 10,000 or so clones, roughly 27% being singletons. Sequencing used alloreactive CD4+ T cells from a mixed lymphocyte reaction culture, obtained before intestinal transplant. These receptors came from a human patient who received an intestinal transplant. The CDR3 runs from the conserved cysteine through the conserved F or W. Fields, in order: D gene, clone size, J gene, V gene, CDR3 protein, CDR3 DNA. The D gene is left open where the match is weak. Clone size is shown for a subset of rows, as once, few, many or a class of expanded clone.

D gene: .
clone size: .
J gene: TRBJ2-1
V gene: TRBV4-1
CDR3 protein: CASSQIGGIDYNEQFF
CDR3 DNA: TGCGCCAGCAGCCAGATAGGGGGTATAGACTACAATGAGCAGTTCTTC

D gene: TRBD1
clone size: once
J gene: TRBJ2-1
V gene: TRBV9
CDR3 protein: CASSIRTGRYNEQFF
CDR3 DNA: TGTGCCAGCAGCATCCGGACAGGGCGCTACAATGAGCAGTTCTTC

D gene: TRBD1
clone size: .
J gene: TRBJ1-4
V gene: TRBV10-3
CDR3 protein: CAIRGQGANEKLFF
CDR3 DNA: TGTGCCATCAGAGGACAGGGGGCTAATGAAAAACTGTTTTTT

D gene: TRBD1
clone size: .
J gene: TRBJ2-2
V gene: TRBV4-1
CDR3 protein: CASSQHIWTGNTGELFF
CDR3 DNA: TGCGCCAGCAGCCAACATATTTGGACAGGTAACACCGGGGAGCTGTTTTTT

D gene: .
clone size: .
J gene: TRBJ2-7
V gene: TRBV27
CDR3 protein: CASSPRLGADSYEQYF
CDR3 DNA: TGTGCCAGCAGCCCTCGACTCGGGGCGGACTCCTACGAGCAGTACTTC

D gene: .
clone size: .
J gene: TRBJ1-4
V gene: TRBV9
CDR3 protein: CASSVRRGQGITWVTNEKLFF
CDR3 DNA: TGTGCCAGCAGCGTCCGCCGGGGGCAGGGGATAACTTGGGTAACTAATGAAAAACTGTTTTTT

D gene: .
clone size: few
J gene: TRBJ2-1
V gene: TRBV7-8
CDR3 protein: CASSLGQWDNEQFF
CDR3 DNA: TGTGCCAGCAGCCTAGGACAGTGGGACAATGAGCAGTTCTTC

D gene: TRBD1
clone size: .
J gene: TRBJ2-7
V gene: TRBV7-9
CDR3 protein: CASSLVGTGGADSGEQYF
CDR3 DNA: TGTGCCAGCAGCTTAGTGGGGACAGGGGGCGCGGATTCGGGGGAGCAGTACTTC

D gene: .
clone size: medium-sized
J gene: TRBJ2-1
V gene: TRBV27
CDR3 protein: CASSSGTSAYNEQFF
CDR3 DNA: TGTGCCAGCAGTTCCGGGACATCCGCCTACAATGAGCAGTTCTTC

D gene: .
clone size: .
J gene: TRBJ1-1
V gene: TRBV5-1
CDR3 protein: CASSWDWDSASTEAFF
CDR3 DNA: TGCGCCAGCAGCTGGGACTGGGATTCGGCGAGCACTGAAGCTTTCTTT

D gene: .
clone size: .
J gene: TRBJ2-1
V gene: TRBV7-9
CDR3 protein: CASTFYENEQFF
CDR3 DNA: TGTGCCAGCACCTTCTATGAGAATGAGCAGTTCTTC

D gene: .
clone size: .
J gene: TRBJ2-7
V gene: TRBV4-1
CDR3 protein: CASSHGLRVWPYEQYF
CDR3 DNA: TGCGCCAGCAGCCACGGGTTAAGGGTTTGGCCCTACGAGCAGTACTTC